These 19 T cell receptor beta chains were all obtained from the same sample, sequenced in a study of T-cell reconstitution after alpha-beta-depleted transplantation in children. Construction of the TCRbeta library involved unique molecular identifiers. TCRdb analysed the PCR reads with MiXCR anew, one entry per CDR3 protein. The repertoire holds about 580,000 distinct CDR3 sequences, with 20% to 25% as singletons. This material consisted of PBMCs, mostly from graft donor cells, taken 360 days after TCRalphabeta/CD19-depleted stem cell transplant. The receptors were sampled from a boy under two years old who had a stem cell transplant for acute myeloid leukemia, so the T cells may come from the graft donor.

The V and J genes are TRBV6-1 and TRBJ2-1; TRBD1 might be the D (6 bases). This CDR3 spans 14 amino acids. Germline-derived CDR1 and CDR2 are MNHNS and SASEGT. The V end lost 7 bases, the J end lost 6 bases, and 16 bases lay between the germline ends. DNA of the CDR3: TGTGCCAGCACCAGGGGAGCGTCTAGCAATGAGCAGTTCTTC. Translated: CASTRGASSNEQFF.

This chain connects TRBV6-5 to TRBJ2-7; 13 nucleotides match TRBD2. Germline-derived CDR1 and CDR2 are MNHEY and SVGAGI. With 1 base clipped from V and 3 bases from J, the junction kept 6 bases outside the gene matches. The CDR3 is 17 residues long. The CDR3: CASSYFGLAGDHYEQYF. In DNA form, the CDR3 reads TGTGCCAGCAGTTACTTCGGACTAGCGGGGGACCACTACGAGCAGTACTTC.

To note about this clonotype: Just one base apart from a much larger clone, this may be a read error. The rearrangement joins TRBV12-3 or TRBV12-4 to TRBJ1-6; D perhaps matches TRBD1 (6 bases). This CDR3 is built from 15 residues. V was trimmed by 6 bases and J by 5 bases, leaving 14 bases between them. This chain's CDR3 is CASSPAQGHNSPLHF. The CDR3 bases are TGTGCCAGCAGCCCCGCACAGGGTCATAATTCACCCCTCCACTTT.

With regard to this clonotype: The junction differs from germline at one of its ends, possibly a read error. This chain uses TRBV6-1 with TRBJ2-3; D gene uncertain. There are 18 residues in the CDR3. Per germline, CDR1 MNHNS and CDR2 SASEGT. DNA for the CDR3: TGTGCCATCAGTGAAGACGTTTCCCTCTCGGGTAGCACAGATACGCAGTATTTT. Its translation: CAISEDVSLSGSTDTQYF.

This clonotype has ten or more counts. This sequence joins TRBV15 and TRBJ2-5; maybe TRBD1 (6 bases). The CDR3 has 14 amino acids. CDR1 and CDR2 from the germline V gene are LNHNV and YYDKDF (reference sequence). V lost 1 base and J lost 3, with 9 bases in between. DNA of the CDR3: TGTGCCACCAGCAGAGCAGGGGATGAAGAGACCCAGTACTTC. As protein: CATSRAGDEETQYF.

The J gene is TRBJ2-3, the V gene TRBV5-1, with no clear D. V shed 0 bases and J shed 5 bases, with 13 bases lying between them. The CDR3 has 15 residues. Germline V gives CDR1 SGHRS, CDR2 YFSETQ. CDR3 protein: CASSLDQAKGDTQYF. CDR3 DNA: TGCGCCAGCAGCTTGGATCAAGCAAAGGGAGATACGCAGTATTTT.

This clonotype was seen a handful of times. The chain joins TRBV7-9 to TRBJ1-4; 11 bases are shared with TRBD1. V trimming: 4 bases; J trimming: 8 bases; junction bases outside the gene matches: 9. The CDR3 covers 16 residues. CDR1 and CDR2 (germline): SEHNR, FQNEAQ (reference sequence). The CDR3 is CASSSLGDRGKEKLFF. CDR3 sequence (DNA): TGTGCCAGCAGCTCGTTAGGGGACAGGGGGAAGGAAAAACTGTTTTTT.

This clonotype was detected many times. The gene calls are TRBV20-1 and TRBJ2-7; TRBD2 matches at 9 bases. This CDR3 region has 11 residues. J lost 7 bases, V lost 6 bases, and 4 bases had no gene match. Looked up from germline, CDR1 is DFQATT and CDR2 is SNEGSKA (reference sequence). CDR3 coding DNA: TGCAGTGCAAGCGGGGGGCGGGAGCAGTACTTC. It codes for CSASGGREQYF.

A few counts support this clonotype. The J gene is TRBJ2-7, the V gene TRBV20-1; TRBD2 might be the D (5 bases). Germline assignment: CDR1 DFQATT and CDR2 SNEGSKA (reference sequence). V lost 1 base to trimming and J lost 0 bases, with 7 bases between them. The CDR3 sequence is 13 residues long. CDR3 sequence: CSARGRDSYEQYV. The CDR3, as DNA: TGCAGTGCTAGAGGCCGGGACTCCTACGAGCAGTACGTC.

The table lists this clonotype with a few counts. The V call is TRBV2, the J call TRBJ1-5, with 8 nucleotides matching TRBD1. This CDR3 has 15 residues. The V segment lost 4 bases and the J segment 3 bases; nucleotides outside the gene matches: 5. Germline CDR1 is SNHLY and CDR2 is FYNNEI. The CDR3 sequence: CASSAADRVNQPQHF. In DNA, the CDR3 is TGTGCCAGCAGTGCCGCGGACAGGGTCAATCAGCCCCAGCATTTT.

This clonotype was observed a few times. V is TRBV10-3 and J is TRBJ2-7; 9 nucleotides align to TRBD1. Germline values: CDR1 ENHRY, CDR2 SYGVKD. V lost 6 bases, J lost 2 bases, and 5 bases stayed unmatched. The CDR3 is 14 amino acids. For the CDR3, the DNA is TGTGCCATCAGCGTCGGGACAGGGACCTACGAGCAGTACTTC. Translation: CAISVGTGTYEQYF.

This clonotype came up many times. This chain joins TRBV28 and TRBJ1-3, with 9 bases lining up with TRBD1. The CDR3 is made up of 15 amino acids. Germline loops: CDR1 MDHEN, CDR2 SYDVKM. The V and J ends lost 5 bases and 2 bases, in that order; junction bases with no gene match: 4. CDR3 coding DNA: TGTGCCAGCAGTCCCCGGACAGGGGCTGGAAACACCATATATTTT. This sequence encodes CASSPRTGAGNTIYF.

The chain recombines TRBV12-3 or TRBV12-4 with TRBJ1-2, with D perhaps TRBD1 (6 bases). The length of the CDR3 is 13 residues. V shed 3 bases and J shed 7 bases, with 12 bases lying between them. The CDR3 reads CASSFWAGAGYTF. The DNA for the CDR3 is TGTGCCAGCAGTTTCTGGGCAGGGGCTGGCTACACCTTC.

The V and J genes are TRBV6-1 and TRBJ2-3; TRBD1 matches 8 bases. CDR1 MNHNS and CDR2 SASEGT come from the germline V gene. The CDR3 runs to 17 residues. V dropped 5 bases and J dropped 0; count of bases not matched to a gene: 10. CDR3 nucleotides: TGTGCCAGCAGTCCGGGGGACAGGTTCACTAGCACAGATACGCAGTATTTT. It translates to CASSPGDRFTSTDTQYF.

The chain carries TRBV25-1 and TRBJ2-1, with a possible D match to TRBD1 (5 bases). The CDR3 is 12 residues long. Trimming took 5 bases from V and 8 from J, leaving 10 bases between them. Germline loops: CDR1 MGHDK, CDR2 SYGVNS. The CDR3 DNA is TGTGCCAGCAGTAAAGGGGCATATGAGCAGTTCTTC. This translates into CASSKGAYEQFF.

The rearrangement joins TRBV6-2 or TRBV6-3 to TRBJ2-1; D remains unclear. This CDR3 is 12 amino acids long. Per germline, CDR1 MNHEY and CDR2 SVGEGT. V gave up 3 bases and J gave up 9 bases, with 9 bases separating them. The CDR3 nucleotides read TGTGCCAGCAGTTATACGCGTGGTGAGCAGTTCTTC. It codes for CASSYTRGEQFF.

This clonotype was counted only a few times. The chain couples TRBV20-1 to TRBJ1-1; D may be TRBD1 (5 bases). CDR3 length: 14 residues. Deletions cut 0 bases from V and 5 bases from J, with 13 bases between. Germline lookup yields CDR1 DFQATT and CDR2 SNEGSKA (reference sequence). CDR3 protein: CSARDGGFITEAFF. CDR3 DNA: TGCAGTGCTAGAGACGGGGGTTTTATAACTGAAGCTTTCTTT.

The chain links TRBV24-1 to TRBJ2-1, with 7 positions matching TRBD2. V lost 9 bases to trimming and J lost 2 bases; unmatched junction nucleotides: 6. This CDR3 is 14 amino acids long. From germline, CDR1 is KGHDR and CDR2 SFDVKD. As DNA, the CDR3 is TGTGCCACCCGCGGGGGAGGGGCCTACAATGAGCAGTTCTTC. Amino acid sequence: CATRGGGAYNEQFF.

V is TRBV20-1 and J is TRBJ1-4, with D perhaps matching TRBD1 (5 bases). The CDR3 is made up of 13 amino acids. Germline V gene lookup returns CDR1 DFQATT and CDR2 SNEGSKA (reference sequence). The V end lost 4 bases, the J end lost 5 bases, and 11 bases lay between the germline ends. The CDR3 reads CSAIVGPNEKLFF. Here the CDR3 DNA reads TGCAGTGCTATCGTGGGGCCCAATGAAAAACTGTTTTTT.